The following is a TCR beta chain sequence with its context. No antigen is known for it. The record originates from a study of identifying expanded T cells in peripheral blood. Method: immunoSEQ multiplex PCR; TCRdb's copy keeps in-frame clones and lacks some. The sample holds tens of thousands of clones, 65% to 85% seen once. Study conclusions and caveats: Clone count variance between roughly two-week samples rose with total template count.

The sequence came from a person aged 18 to 70 in good health. The sequencing input was blood.

The CDR3 loop reads CASSTRQVETSHNYEQYF. The CDR3 DNA reads as TGTGCCAGCAGTACCCGACAGGTAGAGACTAGCCATAACTACGAGCAGTACTTC. The rearrangement links TRBV27 to TRBJ2-7; a possible D gene is TRBD2 (7 bases). CDR3 length equals 18 residues. Trimming left V 5 bases short and J 3 bases short, with 26 bases between. Germline assignment: CDR1 MNHEY and CDR2 SMNVEV (reference sequence).